The clone carrying this T cell receptor beta chain was picked up a small number of times. The germline V gene has CDR1 SNHLY and CDR2 FYNNEI. This CDR3 contains 14 residues. The V end was cut by 4 bases, the J end by 5 bases, with 9 bases between. The sample originates from a study of CD8+ T cells in alopecia areata. cDNA prepared by RNA extraction and subsequent reverse transcription served as the template for sequencing. Sequencing used immunoSEQ multiplex PCR; TCRdb keeps in-frame clones, though not all of them. The sample shows 150,000 or so clones, more than 75% of them seen only once. The receptor comes from a human donor with alopecia areata. The rearrangement links TRBV2 to TRBJ1-6; no clear D gene. Sequenced here: CD8+ T cells sorted from blood, sampled at week 0. DNA for the CDR3: TGTGCCAGCAGTGTTTGGTTGGATAATTCACCCCTCCACTTT. Protein sequence: CASSVWLDNSPLHF.